This T cell receptor (beta chain) originates from a study of patients and donors after allogeneic stem cell transplantation. This clonotype was recorded many times. TCRdb processed the RT-PCR reads anew with MiXCR; each CDR3 protein has one entry. The sample shows roughly 41,000 distinct CDR3 sequences, under 40% of them seen only once. Sequencing was done on a sample of blood, either unsorted or a sorted T cell fraction (not recorded which). This sequence originates from a human donor who was either an allogeneic HSCT recipient or a stem cell or donor lymphocyte infusion donor (not recorded which). It is not recorded whose cells these are; they may come from a transplant donor.

CDR3 amino acids: CASSLTTRDNQPQHF. The CDR3 DNA follows: TGTGCCAGCAGCTTAACGACGCGAGACAATCAGCCCCAGCATTTT. This sequence joins TRBV7-2 and TRBJ1-5, with D unclear. Germline V gene data show CDR1 as SGHTA and CDR2 as FQGNSA. Trimming left V 2 bases short and J 3 bases short, with 11 bases between. CDR3 size: 15 residues.